Included here is one TCR beta chain sequence, with context. This clone has only one observation. The specificity of this receptor is unknown. Base qualities were left out, and no much larger clone turns up one base away. The immunoSEQ Assay, a bias-controlled multiplex PCR, was used to amplify TCRbeta CDR3 regions from genomic DNA. The authors processed their data as follows. Within the assay, amplification of reference gene primers was used to estimate how many nucleated cells each sample contained. To quantify the absolute abundance of each unique TCRbeta CDR3 rearrangement, sequence reads were collapsed and filtered. For each sample, productive Simpson clonality was calculated as the square root of Simpson's diversity index over productive rearrangements. Entries here come from immuneACCESS through TCRdb and include only in-frame sequences with V and J called. Some clones fail to appear in such tables; in the studies checked, an unresolved V gene covers under half of the shortfall, and the cause of the remainder is unknown. D and trimming come from the DNA, and the V and J calls and clone size come from that table. This sample holds about 37,000 clones; approximately 91% were observed only once. The ten largest account for 15% to 17% of the sample.

The source of the sample is a study of blood T cell repertoires in COVID-19 (dated by TCRdb to about 2020). General notes on the study: Samples covering the acute and convalescent phases of COVID-19 were provided by collaborators in the United States, Italy and Spain. The prospective study material was composed of cDNA or gDNA derived from T cells, B-cell-depleted T cells, or PBMCs. Where HLA class I and class II types were available, the types were taken from metadata supplied by the sample provider, not from assay-based typing. The repertoires were made available in a free public database intended to serve as a resource for research on the immune response to SARS-CoV-2. Deeply sampled blood TCRbeta repertoires from subjects exposed to, actively infected with, or recovered from COVID-19 were included in the dataset. Nearly every sample came with metadata listing a de-identified subject ID, COVID-19 status, age in years and sex. Samples came from the ongoing ImmuneRACE study (first 160 participants) plus 1,254 subjects from 6 global collaborators.

Results and caveats for the whole study, not just this receptor: How much clinical and demographic metadata was included differed by source and by participant, and the metadata was provided uncurated.

Collaborating institutions collected whole blood in K2EDTA tubes following their own protocols. For TCRbeta analysis, collaborators shipped samples as frozen whole blood, isolated PBMCs, or DNA extracted from either of those sample types. This TCR came from a woman aged 25 to 45 in a cohort sampled during active COVID-19. The sample comprised peripheral blood.

The nucleotides read TGTGCCAGCAGCTTACGTGGCGGTACATACAATGAGCAGTTCTTC. Its product reads: CASSLRGGTYNEQFF. Rearrangement joined TRBV7-8 to TRBJ2-1; the D gene remains uncertain. Sequences SGHVS (CDR1) and FQNEAQ (CDR2) are obtained from the germline V gene. V sheds 2 bases and J sheds 4 bases, leaving 12 bases between their ends. The CDR3 spans 15 residues, from the cysteine through the phenylalanine. The retained sequence is limited to the CDR3, 45 bases, with the frame set at the first base. Where the CDR3 stops, the reference TRBV7-8 and TRBJ2-1 genes take over; the full variable domain is GAGVSQSPRYKVAKRGQDVALRCDPISGHVSLFWYQQALGQGPEFLTYFQNEAQLDKSGLPSDRFFAERPEGSVSTLKIQRTQQEDSAVYLCASSLRGGTYNEQFFGPGTRLTVL.